The 3 T cell receptor beta chains in this list originate from one sample, sequenced in a study of immune evolution from preneoplasia to lung adenocarcinoma. Here immunoSEQ multiplex PCR was the method, and the copy in TCRdb shows in-frame clones only, minus some. The profile covers 15,000 or so clones, with roughly 85% appearing a single time and approximately 2.8% taken by the ten largest. Sequencing was done on a sample of FFPE lung adenocarcinoma in situ tissue. These receptors were collected from a donor of 70 years or more with lung adenocarcinoma.

J is TRBJ1-2 and V is TRBV20-1; D unresolved. The ends were cut back, 3 bases at V and 5 bases at J, with 7 bases in the middle. The CDR3 has 11 residues. Germline CDR1 and CDR2: DFQATT and SNEGSKA (reference sequence). DNA of the CDR3: TGCAGTGCTAGGGACGGATATGGCTACACCTTC. Encoded protein: CSARDGYGYTF.

The rearrangement uses TRBV5-1 and TRBJ2-2, with 7 bases that match TRBD1. This CDR3 spans 16 amino acids. The J segment lost 5 bases and the V segment lost 0 bases, leaving 7 bases of the junction unmatched. Per germline, CDR1 SGHRS and CDR2 YFSETQ. In nucleotides, the CDR3 is TGCGCCAGCAGCTTGGCACCTGACAGGGTGACCGGGGAGCTGTTTTTT. Protein sequence: CASSLAPDRVTGELFF.

CDR3 bases: TGTGCCAGCAGGGGAGGCTACGAGCAGTACTTC. Its protein is CASRGGYEQYF. V and J are TRBV28 and TRBJ2-7, with D tentatively TRBD2 (6 bases). The CDR3 runs to 11 residues. Trimming shortened V by 6 bases and J by 3 bases, and 6 bases separated the two germline ends. The germline V gene encodes CDR1 MDHEN and CDR2 SYDVKM.